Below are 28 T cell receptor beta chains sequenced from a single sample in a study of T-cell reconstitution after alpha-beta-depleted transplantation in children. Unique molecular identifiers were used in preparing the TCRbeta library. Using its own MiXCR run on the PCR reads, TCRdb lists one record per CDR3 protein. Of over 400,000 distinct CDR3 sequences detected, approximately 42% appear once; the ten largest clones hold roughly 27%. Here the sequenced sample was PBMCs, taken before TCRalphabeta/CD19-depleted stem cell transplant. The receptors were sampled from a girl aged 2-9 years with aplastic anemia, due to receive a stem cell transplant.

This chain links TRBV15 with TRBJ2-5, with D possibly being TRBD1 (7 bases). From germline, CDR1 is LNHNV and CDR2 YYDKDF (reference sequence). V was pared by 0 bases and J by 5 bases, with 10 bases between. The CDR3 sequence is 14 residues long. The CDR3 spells CATSREQGRETQYF. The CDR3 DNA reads TGTGCCACCAGCAGAGAACAGGGGAGGGAGACCCAGTACTTC.

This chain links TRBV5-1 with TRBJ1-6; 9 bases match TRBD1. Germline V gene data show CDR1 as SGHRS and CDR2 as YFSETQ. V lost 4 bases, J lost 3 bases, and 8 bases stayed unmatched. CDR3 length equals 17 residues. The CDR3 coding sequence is TGCGCCAGCAGCCGGGACAGGGATATCAACTATAATTCACCCCTCCACTTT. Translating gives CASSRDRDINYNSPLHF.

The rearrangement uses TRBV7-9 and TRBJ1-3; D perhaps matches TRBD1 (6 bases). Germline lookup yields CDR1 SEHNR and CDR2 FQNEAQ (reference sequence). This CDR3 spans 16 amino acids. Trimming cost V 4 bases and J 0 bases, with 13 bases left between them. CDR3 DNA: TGTGCCAGCAGCTCATACCCCAGGGGCTCTGGAAACACCATATATTTT. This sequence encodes CASSSYPRGSGNTIYF.

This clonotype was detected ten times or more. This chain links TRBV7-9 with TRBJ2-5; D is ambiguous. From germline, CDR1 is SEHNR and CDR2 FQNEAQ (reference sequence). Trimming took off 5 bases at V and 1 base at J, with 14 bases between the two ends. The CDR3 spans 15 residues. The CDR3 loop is CASSLGGQTQETQYF. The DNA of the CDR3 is TGTGCCAGCAGCCTTGGTGGGCAGACCCAAGAGACCCAGTACTTC.

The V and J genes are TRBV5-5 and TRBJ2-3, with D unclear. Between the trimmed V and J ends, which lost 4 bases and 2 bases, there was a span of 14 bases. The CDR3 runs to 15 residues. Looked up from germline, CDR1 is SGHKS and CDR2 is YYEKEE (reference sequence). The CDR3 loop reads CASSHNSRTTDTQYF. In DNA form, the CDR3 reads TGTGCCAGCAGCCACAACTCCCGAACCACAGATACGCAGTATTTT.

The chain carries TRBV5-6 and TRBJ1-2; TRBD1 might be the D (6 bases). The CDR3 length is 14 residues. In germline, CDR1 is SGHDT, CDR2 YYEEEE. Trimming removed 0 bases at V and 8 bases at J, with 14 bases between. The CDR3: CASSLGTGHVGYTF. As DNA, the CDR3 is TGTGCCAGCAGCTTGGGAACAGGGCATGTGGGCTACACCTTC.

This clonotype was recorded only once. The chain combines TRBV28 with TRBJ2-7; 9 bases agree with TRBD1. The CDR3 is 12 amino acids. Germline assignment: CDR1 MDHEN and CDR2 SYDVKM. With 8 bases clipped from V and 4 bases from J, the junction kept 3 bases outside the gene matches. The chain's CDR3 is CASETGGYEQYF. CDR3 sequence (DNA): TGTGCCAGCGAGACAGGGGGTTACGAGCAGTACTTC.

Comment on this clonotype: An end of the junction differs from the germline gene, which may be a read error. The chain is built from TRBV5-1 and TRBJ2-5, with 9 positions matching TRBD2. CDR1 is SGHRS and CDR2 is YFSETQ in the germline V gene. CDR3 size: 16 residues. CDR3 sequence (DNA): TGCGCCAGCAGCTTGGGTCCTAGCGGGAACCAAGAGATCCAGTACTTC. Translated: CASSLGPSGNQEIQYF.

CDR3 in amino acids: CASSRRLFGHRTF. CDR3 coding DNA: TGTGCCAGCAGCCGCCGATTATTTGGACACAGAACCTTC. This chain connects TRBV5-6 to TRBJ1-2; D possibly corresponds to TRBD1 (5 bases). Between the trimmed V and J ends, which lost 4 bases and 14 bases, there was a span of 21 bases. The germline CDR1 and CDR2 sequences are SGHDT and YYEEEE. There are 13 residues in the CDR3.

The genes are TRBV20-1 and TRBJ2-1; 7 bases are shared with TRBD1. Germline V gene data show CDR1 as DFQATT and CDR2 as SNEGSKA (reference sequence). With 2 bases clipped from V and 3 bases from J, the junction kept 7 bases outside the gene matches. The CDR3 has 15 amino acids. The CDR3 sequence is CSARPQGFVYNEQFF. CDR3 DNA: TGCAGTGCTAGACCACAGGGGTTCGTCTACAATGAGCAGTTCTTC.

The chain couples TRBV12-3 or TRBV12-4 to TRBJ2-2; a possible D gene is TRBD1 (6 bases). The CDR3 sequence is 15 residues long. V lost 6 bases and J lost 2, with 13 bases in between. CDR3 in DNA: TGTGCCAGCAGCTCCAACAGGGTTAACACCGGGGAGCTGTTTTTT. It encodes CASSSNRVNTGELFF.

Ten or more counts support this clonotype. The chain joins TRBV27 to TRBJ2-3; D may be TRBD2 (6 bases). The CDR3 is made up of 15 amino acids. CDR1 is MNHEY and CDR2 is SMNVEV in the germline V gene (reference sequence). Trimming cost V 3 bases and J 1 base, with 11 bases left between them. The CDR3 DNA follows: TGTGCCAGCAGTTTCGGAGGGAGTGGCACAGATACGCAGTATTTT. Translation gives CASSFGGSGTDTQYF.

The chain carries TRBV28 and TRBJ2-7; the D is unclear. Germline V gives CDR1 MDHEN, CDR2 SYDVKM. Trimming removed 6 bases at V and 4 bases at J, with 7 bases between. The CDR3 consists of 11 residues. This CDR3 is CASREIYEQYF. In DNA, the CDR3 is TGTGCCAGCAGGGAGATTTACGAGCAGTACTTC.

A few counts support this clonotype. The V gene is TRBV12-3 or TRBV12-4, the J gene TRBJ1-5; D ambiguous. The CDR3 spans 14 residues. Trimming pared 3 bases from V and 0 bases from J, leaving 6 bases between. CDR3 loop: CASSFQDSNQPQHF. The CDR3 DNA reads TGTGCCAGCAGTTTTCAGGATAGCAATCAGCCCCAGCATTTT.

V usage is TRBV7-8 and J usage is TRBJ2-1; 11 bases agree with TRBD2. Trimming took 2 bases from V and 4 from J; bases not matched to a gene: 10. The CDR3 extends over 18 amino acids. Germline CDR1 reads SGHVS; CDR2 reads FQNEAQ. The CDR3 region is CASSLYTSGSTPYNEQFF. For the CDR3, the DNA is TGTGCCAGCAGCTTATATACTAGCGGGAGCACCCCGTACAATGAGCAGTTCTTC.

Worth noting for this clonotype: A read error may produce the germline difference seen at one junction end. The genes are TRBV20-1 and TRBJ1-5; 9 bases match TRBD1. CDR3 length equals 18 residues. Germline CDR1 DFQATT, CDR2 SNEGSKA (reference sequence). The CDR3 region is CCAYAGGQGTPGNQPQHF. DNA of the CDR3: TGCTGTGCTTACGCCGGTGGACAGGGGACGCCTGGCAATCAGCCCCAGCATTTT.

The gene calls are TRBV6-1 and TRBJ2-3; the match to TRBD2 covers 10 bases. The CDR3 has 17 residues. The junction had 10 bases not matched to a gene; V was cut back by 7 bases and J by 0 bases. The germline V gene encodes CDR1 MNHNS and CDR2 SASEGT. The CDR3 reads CASKGLASPWSTDTQYF. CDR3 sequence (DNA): TGTGCCAGCAAGGGACTAGCGAGCCCGTGGAGCACAGATACGCAGTATTTT.

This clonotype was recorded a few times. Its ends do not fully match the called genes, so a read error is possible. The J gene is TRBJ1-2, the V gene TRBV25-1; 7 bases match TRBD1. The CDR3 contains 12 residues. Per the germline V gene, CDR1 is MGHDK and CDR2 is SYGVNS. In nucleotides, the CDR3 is TGTGCCAGCAGTGAGATGGGACAGCCTGCCGCCTTC. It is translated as CASSEMGQPAAF.

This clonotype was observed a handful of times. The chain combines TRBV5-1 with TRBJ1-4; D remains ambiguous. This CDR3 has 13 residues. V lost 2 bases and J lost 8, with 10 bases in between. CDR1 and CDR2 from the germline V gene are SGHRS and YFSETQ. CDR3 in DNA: TGCGCCAGCAGCTTCCGCAGGAACGAAAAACTGTTTTTT. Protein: CASSFRRNEKLFF.

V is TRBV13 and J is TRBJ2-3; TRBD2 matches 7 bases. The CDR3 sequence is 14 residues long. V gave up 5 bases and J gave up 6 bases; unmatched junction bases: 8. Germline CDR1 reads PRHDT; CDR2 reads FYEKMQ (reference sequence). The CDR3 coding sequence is TGTGCCAGCAGCGGTCGACTAGCAGCGGATACGCAGTATTTT. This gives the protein CASSGRLAADTQYF.

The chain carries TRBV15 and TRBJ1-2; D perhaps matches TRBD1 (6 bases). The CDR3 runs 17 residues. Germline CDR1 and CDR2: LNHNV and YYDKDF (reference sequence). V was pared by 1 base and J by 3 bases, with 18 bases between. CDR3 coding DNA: TGTGCCACCAGCAGAGTGGGACATACCTCAGGGCACTATGGCTACACCTTC. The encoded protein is CATSRVGHTSGHYGYTF.

The CDR3 DNA reads TGCAGCGTTGTCCCTAGATCCGGGGAGCTGTTTTTT. Residues: CSVVPRSGELFF. V gene TRBV29-1 combines with J gene TRBJ2-2, with D hard to call. CDR3 length equals 12 residues. Germline loops: CDR1 SQVTM, CDR2 ANQGSEA. Trimming took off 4 bases at V and 6 bases at J, with 9 bases between the two ends.

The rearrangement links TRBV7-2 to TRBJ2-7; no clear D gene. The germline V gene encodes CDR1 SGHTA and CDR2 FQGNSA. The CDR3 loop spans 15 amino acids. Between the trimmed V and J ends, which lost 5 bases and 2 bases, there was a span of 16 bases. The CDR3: CASSRTPESTYEQYF. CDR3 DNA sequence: TGTGCCAGCAGCCGGACCCCAGAGTCAACCTACGAGCAGTACTTC.

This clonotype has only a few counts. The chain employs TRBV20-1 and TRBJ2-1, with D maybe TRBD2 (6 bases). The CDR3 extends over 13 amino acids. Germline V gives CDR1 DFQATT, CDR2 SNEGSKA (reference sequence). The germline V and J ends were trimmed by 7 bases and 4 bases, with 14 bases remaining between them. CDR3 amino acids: CSVEGDRYNEQFF. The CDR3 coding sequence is TGCAGTGTGGAGGGAGATAGGTACAATGAGCAGTTCTTC.

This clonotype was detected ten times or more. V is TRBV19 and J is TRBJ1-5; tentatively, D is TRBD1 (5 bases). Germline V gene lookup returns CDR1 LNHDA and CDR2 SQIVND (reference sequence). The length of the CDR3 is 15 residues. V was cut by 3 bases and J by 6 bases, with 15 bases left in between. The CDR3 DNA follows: TGTGCCAGTAGTATGGGGCAGGGCTGGGGTCAGCCCCAGCATTTT. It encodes CASSMGQGWGQPQHF.

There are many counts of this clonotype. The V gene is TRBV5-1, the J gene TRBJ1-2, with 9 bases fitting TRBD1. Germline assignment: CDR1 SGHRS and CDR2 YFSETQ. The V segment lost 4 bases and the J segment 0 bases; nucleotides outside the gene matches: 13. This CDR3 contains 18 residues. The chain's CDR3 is CASSTGQGTYQTNYGYTF. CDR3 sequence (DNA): TGCGCCAGCAGCACCGGACAGGGGACATATCAGACTAACTATGGCTACACCTTC.

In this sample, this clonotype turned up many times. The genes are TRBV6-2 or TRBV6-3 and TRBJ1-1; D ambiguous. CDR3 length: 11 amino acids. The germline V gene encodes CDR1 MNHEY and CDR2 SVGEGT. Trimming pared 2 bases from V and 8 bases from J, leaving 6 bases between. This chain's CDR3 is CASSYPPEAFF. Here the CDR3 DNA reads TGTGCCAGCAGTTACCCCCCGGAAGCTTTCTTT.

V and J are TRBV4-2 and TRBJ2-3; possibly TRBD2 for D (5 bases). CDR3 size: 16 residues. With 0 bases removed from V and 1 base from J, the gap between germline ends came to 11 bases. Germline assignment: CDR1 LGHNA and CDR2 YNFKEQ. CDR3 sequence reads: CASSQDVLVRTDTQYF. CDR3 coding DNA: TGTGCCAGCAGCCAAGATGTACTAGTTCGCACAGATACGCAGTATTTT.